The 27 T cell receptor beta chains in this list originate from one sample, sequenced in a study of pediatric ulcerative colitis. Assay used: immunoSEQ multiplex PCR; TCRdb lists only in-frame clones, some missing. The data contain about 36,000 clones, approximately 82% of them singletons. Sequenced input: blood. The source of these receptors is a girl under 18 with moderate ulcerative colitis.

The CDR3 coding sequence is TGTGCCAGTAGTACTCACCTCTCTAGCGGGGGGGACGACGAGCAGTACTTC. This sequence encodes CASSTHLSSGGDDEQYF. This chain links TRBV19 with TRBJ2-7, with 12 bases aligning to TRBD2. Per germline, CDR1 LNHDA and CDR2 SQIVND (reference sequence). Germline trimming cut 4 bases from V and 5 bases from J; bases unmatched to any gene: 12. The CDR3 totals 17 residues. Using reference TRBV19 and TRBJ2-7 for the parts outside the CDR3, the full variable domain is DGGITQSPKYLFRKEGQNVTLSCEQNLNHDAMYWYRQDPGQGLRLIYYSQIVNDFQKGDIAEGYSVSREKKESFPLTVTSAQKNPTAFYLCASSTHLSSGGDDEQYFGPGTRLTVT.

The rearrangement uses TRBV2 and TRBJ2-7; no definite D call. The CDR3 loop spans 10 amino acids. Germline V gene data show CDR1 as SNHLY and CDR2 as FYNNEI. Trimming stripped 4 bases from V and 7 bases from J, with 5 bases between. This CDR3 reads CASSGVEQYF. CDR3 DNA: TGTGCCAGCAGTGGGGTTGAGCAGTACTTC.

The V gene is TRBV28, the J gene TRBJ2-7, with TRBD1 matching over 10 bases. V was clipped by 6 bases and J by 6 bases; unmatched bases: 11. Germline CDR1 is MDHEN and CDR2 is SYDVKM. CDR3 length equals 15 residues. The CDR3 loop reads CASRPTGTGAREQYF. The CDR3 DNA is TGTGCCAGCAGACCAACCGGGACAGGGGCCCGCGAGCAGTACTTC.

CDR3 sequence: CSVSFTFSGANVLTF. The CDR3, as DNA: TGCAGCGTCTCCTTTACCTTCTCTGGGGCCAACGTCCTGACTTTC. The rearrangement uses TRBV29-1 and TRBJ2-6, with D unclear. The length of the CDR3 is 15 residues. Germline CDR1 and CDR2: SQVTM and ANQGSEA. Trimming took 6 bases from V and 0 from J, leaving 12 bases between them.

V is TRBV6-6 and J is TRBJ2-1, with D perhaps TRBD2 (5 bases). Deletions cut 3 bases from V and 0 bases from J, with 9 bases between. Germline CDR1 and CDR2: MNHNY and SVGAGI (reference sequence). The CDR3 consists of 15 residues. The DNA of the CDR3 is TGTGCCAGCAGTTATAGCGCGAGCTCCTACAATGAGCAGTTCTTC. Translation gives CASSYSASSYNEQFF.

Only one count was recorded for this clone. The rearrangement links TRBV10-3 to TRBJ1-3; D is undetermined. This CDR3 has 14 amino acids. Germline-derived CDR1 and CDR2 are ENHRY and SYGVKD. Trimming took off 3 bases at V and 3 bases at J, with 9 bases between the two ends. CDR3: CAISDRTVGNTIYF. CDR3 DNA sequence: TGTGCCATCAGTGACCGGACCGTTGGAAACACCATATATTTT.

This rearrangement joins TRBV5-8 to TRBJ1-5, with a weak D call TRBD1 (6 bases). Germline V gene data show CDR1 as SGHTS and CDR2 as YDEGEE. The CDR3 covers 13 residues. Between the trimmed V and J ends, which lost 5 bases and 6 bases, there was a span of 12 bases. CDR3 sequence: CASRAGAGQPQHF. CDR3 DNA sequence: TGTGCCAGCAGGGCAGGGGCGGGTCAGCCCCAGCATTTT.

DNA of the CDR3: TGTGCCAGTAGTATAGGGGGACGGAGTGAAGCTTTCTTT. Protein: CASSIGGRSEAFF. The V and J genes are TRBV19 and TRBJ1-1, with D maybe TRBD1 (5 bases). Trimming took off 1 base at V and 7 bases at J, with 10 bases between the two ends. Germline V gene lookup returns CDR1 LNHDA and CDR2 SQIVND (reference sequence). CDR3 size: 13 residues.

This sequence joins TRBV11-2 and TRBJ2-1; D is uncertain. The CDR3 is 13 amino acids. Germline loops: CDR1 SGHAT, CDR2 FQNNGV. The V and J ends lost 0 bases and 9 bases respectively, with 9 bases between them. CDR3 amino acids: CASSLEPITEQFF. The CDR3 DNA is TGTGCCAGCAGCTTAGAGCCGATAACTGAGCAGTTCTTC.

J is TRBJ2-3 and V is TRBV6-5, with 14 bases that match TRBD2. CDR3 size: 16 residues. The junction had 4 bases not matched to a gene; V was cut back by 4 bases and J by 4 bases. Germline loops: CDR1 MNHEY, CDR2 SVGAGI. The CDR3 sequence is CASSLRLAGGPDTQYF. The CDR3 nucleotides are TGTGCCAGCAGTTTAAGACTAGCGGGGGGGCCAGATACGCAGTATTTT.

The gene calls are TRBV19 and TRBJ1-5; TRBD1 is a possible D gene (6 bases). Trimming removed 1 base from V and 3 bases from J, with 16 bases in between. The CDR3 has 17 amino acids. Per germline, CDR1 LNHDA and CDR2 SQIVND (reference sequence). The CDR3 DNA reads as TGTGCCAGTAGTATAGTGGGGGCAGGGATCCACAATCAGCCCCAGCATTTT. Translated: CASSIVGAGIHNQPQHF.

The rearrangement links TRBV6-1 to TRBJ1-5; D ambiguous. Germline lookup yields CDR1 MNHNS and CDR2 SASEGT. V was trimmed by 2 bases and J by 0 bases, leaving 5 bases between them. The CDR3 loop spans 14 amino acids. This CDR3 reads CASSEFSSNQPQHF. The CDR3 bases are TGTGCCAGCAGTGAATTCAGTAGCAATCAGCCCCAGCATTTT.

The chain carries TRBV2 and TRBJ2-1; the match to TRBD2 covers 7 bases. The V gene's germline CDR1 is SNHLY and CDR2 FYNNEI. The CDR3 spans 14 residues. The V segment lost 6 bases and the J segment 4 bases; nucleotides outside the gene matches: 6. The CDR3 loop is CASSGLAVYNEQFF. CDR3 coding DNA: TGTGCCAGCAGCGGGCTAGCGGTGTACAATGAGCAGTTCTTC.

The chain uses TRBV7-9 and TRBJ2-3; 9 bases fit TRBD2. This CDR3 has 18 residues. Germline assignment: CDR1 SEHNR and CDR2 FQNEAQ (reference sequence). Losses at the gene ends were 5 bases for V and 2 bases for J; bases not matched to a gene: 14. CDR3 amino acids: CASSPGPLGGGATDTQYF. CDR3 coding DNA: TGTGCCAGCAGCCCCGGCCCCCTTGGCGGGGGGGCCACAGATACGCAGTATTTT.

V usage is TRBV7-3 and J usage is TRBJ1-1; the D gene is possibly TRBD1 (5 bases). From germline, CDR1 is SGHTA and CDR2 FQGTGA. This CDR3 contains 15 residues. Trimming removed 5 bases at V and 6 bases at J, with 19 bases between. CDR3 sequence reads: CASSAAPGPRSEAFF. The CDR3 DNA is TGTGCCAGCAGCGCCGCGCCGGGACCTCGGTCTGAAGCTTTCTTT.

The CDR3: CASRGGANYGYTF. The CDR3 region has the DNA TGTGCCAGCAGAGGGGGGGCGAACTATGGCTACACCTTC. The chain has TRBV28 and TRBJ1-2; possibly TRBD1 for D (6 bases). Germline CDR1 reads MDHEN; CDR2 reads SYDVKM. Trimming removed 6 bases at V and 2 bases at J, with 10 bases between. The CDR3 is 13 residues long.

V is TRBV6-5 and J is TRBJ2-7; D might be TRBD2 (7 bases). Germline V lookup: CDR1 MNHEY, CDR2 SVGAGI. CDR3 length: 15 residues. V was clipped by 4 bases and J by 4 bases, with 17 bases between them. Here the CDR3 reads CASSSGASGDYEQYF. As DNA, the CDR3 is TGTGCCAGCAGTTCAGGGGCTAGCGGAGATTACGAGCAGTACTTC.

The chain uses TRBV7-9 and TRBJ2-1, with 13 bases lining up with TRBD2. Per germline, CDR1 SEHNR and CDR2 FQNEAQ (reference sequence). V dropped 5 bases and J dropped 8; count of bases not matched to a gene: 6. The CDR3 has 15 amino acids. This chain's CDR3 is CASSHGTSGMYEQFF. CDR3 DNA: TGTGCCAGCAGCCACGGGACTAGCGGGATGTATGAGCAGTTCTTC.

The rearrangement joins TRBV6-1 to TRBJ2-7; a weak D match, TRBD1 (6 bases). Between the trimmed V and J ends, which lost 8 bases and 3 bases, there was a span of 17 bases. The CDR3 is 14 residues long. Germline V gives CDR1 MNHNS, CDR2 SASEGT. The chain's CDR3 is CASGYAWGLYEQYF. Written as DNA, the CDR3 is TGTGCCAGCGGGTATGCTTGGGGGCTCTACGAGCAGTACTTC.

This sequence joins TRBV7-9 and TRBJ2-5; no clear D. CDR3 length equals 15 residues. V was pared by 0 bases and J by 4 bases, with 12 bases between. Germline loops: CDR1 SEHNR, CDR2 FQNEAQ (reference sequence). CDR3 DNA sequence: TGTGCCAGCAGCTTAGCGTTATCATTTGGAGAGACCCAGTACTTC. It translates to CASSLALSFGETQYF.

The chain is built from TRBV11-1 and TRBJ1-2; D is undetermined. The length of the CDR3 is 15 residues. Trimming cost V 1 base and J 0 bases, with 9 bases left between them. The V gene's germline CDR1 is SGHAT and CDR2 FQDESV (reference sequence). DNA of the CDR3: TGTGCCAGCAGCTTAGGCCCTCAGGCTAACTATGGCTACACCTTC. Protein: CASSLGPQANYGYTF.

The rearrangement uses TRBV6-1 and TRBJ1-3, with D possibly TRBD1 on 6 matching bases. This CDR3 is built from 13 residues. CDR1 is MNHNS, CDR2 SASEGT, per germline. Trimming took 3 bases from V and 7 from J, leaving 10 bases between them. The CDR3 reads CASSEGRGNTIYF. The CDR3 DNA reads as TGTGCCAGCAGTGAGGGCAGGGGCAACACCATATATTTT.

This clone appeared once. Here the CDR3 DNA reads TGTGCCTGGAGTTGGGGACTAGCGGGGGGAGGAGATACGCAGTATTTT. This codes for CAWSWGLAGGGDTQYF. The chain employs TRBV30 and TRBJ2-3; 15 nucleotides agree with TRBD2. The CDR3 has 16 amino acids. Germline V CDR1 and CDR2: GTSNPN, SVGIG (reference sequence). With 2 bases clipped from V and 5 bases from J, the junction kept 5 bases outside the gene matches.

This chain links TRBV6-5 with TRBJ2-1, with D perhaps TRBD1 or TRBD2 (5 bases each). The CDR3 has 13 amino acids. Trimming left V 7 bases short and J 9 bases short, with 16 bases between. Germline V gene lookup returns CDR1 MNHEY and CDR2 SVGAGI. This CDR3 reads CASMSGARREQFF. CDR3 DNA: TGTGCCAGCATGTCCGGGGCCCGACGTGAGCAGTTCTTC.

The chain carries TRBV29-1 and TRBJ1-2; TRBD1 might be the D (6 bases). The CDR3 is 12 amino acids. Germline lookup yields CDR1 SQVTM and CDR2 ANQGSEA. V was clipped by 7 bases and J by 8 bases, with 17 bases between them. The CDR3 spells CSAPWGARGYTF. CDR3 in DNA: TGCAGCGCCCCTTGGGGGGCGCGGGGCTACACCTTC.

This clone was counted between two and nine times. The chain employs TRBV27 and TRBJ2-7; 10 bases match TRBD1. CDR3 size: 14 residues. Germline-derived CDR1 and CDR2 are MNHEY and SMNVEV (reference sequence). Trimming cost V 5 bases and J 3 bases; bases outside gene matches: 4. The DNA of the CDR3 is TGTGCCAGCAGTCCGCGGACAGGGGGCTACGAGCAGTACTTC. This codes for CASSPRTGGYEQYF.

V is TRBV6-6 and J is TRBJ1-1; D is unclear. The length of the CDR3 is 13 residues. Germline V gene lookup returns CDR1 MNHNY and CDR2 SVGAGI (reference sequence). Trimming took off 2 bases at V and 1 base at J, with 5 bases between the two ends. CDR3 nucleotides: TGTGCCAGCAGTTACGAGTGGAACACTGAAGCTTTCTTT. This encodes CASSYEWNTEAFF.